This TCR beta chain was found in a study of memory CD4+ T cells and cytomegalovirus serostatus. General observations from the study: CD4+ memory repertoires contained about 40% of the roughly 150 reported CMV TCRbeta sequences. CMV serostatus prediction reached median AUC about 0.95, or 0.9 with US-trained model.

Clones were read by immunoSEQ multiplex PCR, and TCRdb kept only the in-frame ones, dropping some. The data show tens of thousands of clones, more than 70% seen once. Worth noting for this clone: Antigen specificity is unknown.

Single viable CD3+CD4+CD8-CD45RO+ cells were sorted as the memory CD4+ T cells. Donors' CMV status reflects serum IgG against pp150, pp28, p38, p52. In germline, CDR1 is MDHEN, CDR2 SYDVKM. J lost 5 bases, V lost 6 bases, and 9 bases had no gene match. The CDR3 is 15 residues long. The sequenced material came from memory CD4+ T cells from blood. The clonotype originates from an adult in good health and CMV-seronegative. Some clones in this sample may be carry-over from other donors' samples. The genes are TRBV28 and TRBJ1-5, with TRBD1 matching over 8 bases. The CDR3, as DNA: TGTGCCAGCAGGCCGGACAGGGAATTTCATCAGCCCCAGCATTTT. Residues: CASRPDREFHQPQHF.